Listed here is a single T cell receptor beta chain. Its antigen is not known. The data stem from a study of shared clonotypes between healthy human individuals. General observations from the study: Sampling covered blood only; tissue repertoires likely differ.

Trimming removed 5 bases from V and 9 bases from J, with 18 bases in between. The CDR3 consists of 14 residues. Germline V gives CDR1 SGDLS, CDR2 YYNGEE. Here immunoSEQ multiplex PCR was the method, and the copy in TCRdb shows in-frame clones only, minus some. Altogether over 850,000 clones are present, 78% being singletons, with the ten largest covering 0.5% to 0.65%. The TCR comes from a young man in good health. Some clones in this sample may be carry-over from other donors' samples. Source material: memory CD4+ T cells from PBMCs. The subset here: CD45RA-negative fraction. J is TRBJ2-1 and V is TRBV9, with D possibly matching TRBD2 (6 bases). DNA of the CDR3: TGTGCCAGCAGTGAGACTAGTACCACCGCTGAGCAGTTCTTC. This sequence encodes CASSETSTTAEQFF.